This T cell receptor beta chain was obtained from a study of T cell repertoires in cytomegalovirus infection. Overall study: Well-studied HLA-B-restricted CMV epitopes were used in the study alongside recently identified HLA-C-restricted ones. It can be stated that public TCR beta signatures indicated CMV infection as well as a matching HLA type. The study's findings and limits: Dominating the ex vivo response were HLA-C-restricted CMV-specific TCR beta clonotypes. The cumulative frequency of public TCR beta families distinguished individuals who carried CMV together with the relevant HLA.

V lost 5 bases and J lost 4; bases outside the gene matches: 5. This CDR3 is 13 amino acids long. This clonotype has only a few counts. As yet, its antigen is unknown. TCRdb itself ran the reads through MiXCR, one entry per CDR3 protein. Altogether more than 250,000 distinct CDR3 sequences are present, 25% being singletons, with the ten largest covering more than 10%. This chain uses TRBV12-3 or TRBV12-4 with TRBJ2-7; 7 bases fit TRBD2. The starting material was cultured PBMCs, obtained from culture after CMV antigen stimulation. This receptor was obtained from a human donor in good health (CMV status not recorded). Some clones in this sample may be carry-over from other donors' samples. CDR3 DNA: TGTGCCAGCAGTGTCCTAGCGGCGTACGAGCAGTACTTC. Translation gives CASSVLAAYEQYF.